This is a list of T cell receptor beta chains from one sample in a study of blood T cell repertoires in COVID-19. Repertoires were generated with immunoSEQ multiplex PCR, while TCRdb's copy carries only in-frame clones and drops some. This table holds about 87,000 clones, 87% found once. The sequenced sample consisted of peripheral blood. These receptors all come from a human donor with acute or convalescent COVID-19. The donor label of this sample is uncertain. Each CDR3 is given without its conserved first and last residue. Each record gives: CDR3 length, V gene, D gene, J gene, CDR3 protein. The D gene is left open where the match is weak.

length: 13
V: TRBV5-1
D: TRBD1
J: TRBJ2-5
CDR3: ASSLGTGPMVAQY

length: 14
V: TRBV9
D: TRBD2
J: TRBJ2-3
CDR3: ASSVLAGTPTDTQY

length: 12
V: TRBV18
D: .
J: TRBJ2-2
CDR3: ASSPLRGPGELF

length: 14
V: TRBV5-1
D: TRBD1
J: TRBJ1-6
CDR3: ASSLGFTGDRSPLH

length: 13
V: TRBV3-1/TRBV3-2
D: .
J: TRBJ1-2
CDR3: ASSPRGQTTDGYT

length: 11
V: TRBV30
D: .
J: TRBJ1-5
CDR3: AWSGTRDQPQH

length: 15
V: TRBV11-2
D: TRBD2
J: TRBJ2-1
CDR3: ASSSIAGGAFYNEQF

length: 12
V: TRBV2
D: TRBD2
J: TRBJ2-3
CDR3: ASAPAGGEDTQY

length: 11
V: TRBV7-3
D: .
J: TRBJ2-1
CDR3: ASGASSYNEQF

length: 11
V: TRBV28
D: .
J: TRBJ2-5
CDR3: ASLARDLETQY

length: 15
V: TRBV11-2
D: TRBD1
J: TRBJ2-5
CDR3: ASSAPGQGAGRETQY

length: 12
V: TRBV30
D: .
J: TRBJ1-4
CDR3: AWSIEATNEKLF

length: 13
V: TRBV30
D: .
J: TRBJ1-2
CDR3: AWSYSGRVDYGYT

length: 12
V: TRBV3-1/TRBV3-2
D: .
J: TRBJ1-1
CDR3: ASSHRGGLGEAF

length: 12
V: TRBV21-1
D: .
J: TRBJ1-1
CDR3: ASSTRQDESLAF

length: 12
V: TRBV24-1
D: TRBD2
J: TRBJ2-3
CDR3: AITSGGVTDTQY

length: 11
V: TRBV9
D: .
J: TRBJ1-6
CDR3: ASSVELSSPLH

length: 14
V: TRBV14
D: .
J: TRBJ2-4
CDR3: ASSQSRGFTKNIQY

length: 9
V: TRBV20-1
D: .
J: TRBJ2-5
CDR3: SGGRRETQY

length: 14
V: TRBV27
D: TRBD1
J: TRBJ2-6
CDR3: ASSLTGVGGANVLT

length: 13
V: TRBV5-4
D: .
J: TRBJ1-6
CDR3: ASSLIGVSNSPLH

length: 12
V: TRBV28
D: .
J: TRBJ2-7
CDR3: ASSFRQSAYEQY

length: 14
V: TRBV5-1
D: TRBD2
J: TRBJ2-5
CDR3: ASSFTIAGGLETQY

length: 10
V: TRBV18
D: .
J: TRBJ2-3
CDR3: ASSLRGGTQY

length: 13
V: TRBV10-1
D: TRBD1
J: TRBJ1-6
CDR3: ASRTGGLYNSPLH

length: 14
V: TRBV19
D: .
J: TRBJ2-3
CDR3: ASSLSLSGGADTQY

length: 15
V: TRBV3-1/TRBV3-2
D: TRBD2
J: TRBJ2-2
CDR3: ASSQDPVGGDTGELF

length: 12
V: TRBV9
D: TRBD1
J: TRBJ1-4
CDR3: ASSASTGGEKLF

length: 11
V: TRBV5-1
D: .
J: TRBJ1-1
CDR3: ASSFKGDTEAF

length: 11
V: TRBV4-3
D: .
J: TRBJ2-1
CDR3: ASSQGNSGDQF

length: 12
V: TRBV5-6
D: TRBD1
J: TRBJ1-2
CDR3: ASSQLQGAVGYT

length: 12
V: TRBV6-5
D: TRBD1
J: TRBJ1-3
CDR3: ASRGQGLGNTIY

length: 17
V: TRBV5-1
D: .
J: TRBJ1-6
CDR3: ASSLRALPASSYNSPLH

length: 11
V: TRBV7-9
D: .
J: TRBJ1-1
CDR3: ASSLAGPTEAF

length: 14
V: TRBV7-2
D: .
J: TRBJ1-6
CDR3: ASSLGRVSYNSPLH

length: 13
V: TRBV19
D: .
J: TRBJ2-4
CDR3: ASSTRGLAKNIQY

length: 13
V: TRBV19
D: .
J: TRBJ2-1
CDR3: ASSLGNPSYNEQF

length: 14
V: TRBV19
D: TRBD2
J: TRBJ2-1
CDR3: ASTERRGGPLNEQF

length: 12
V: TRBV30
D: .
J: TRBJ1-3
CDR3: AWKTASSGNTIY